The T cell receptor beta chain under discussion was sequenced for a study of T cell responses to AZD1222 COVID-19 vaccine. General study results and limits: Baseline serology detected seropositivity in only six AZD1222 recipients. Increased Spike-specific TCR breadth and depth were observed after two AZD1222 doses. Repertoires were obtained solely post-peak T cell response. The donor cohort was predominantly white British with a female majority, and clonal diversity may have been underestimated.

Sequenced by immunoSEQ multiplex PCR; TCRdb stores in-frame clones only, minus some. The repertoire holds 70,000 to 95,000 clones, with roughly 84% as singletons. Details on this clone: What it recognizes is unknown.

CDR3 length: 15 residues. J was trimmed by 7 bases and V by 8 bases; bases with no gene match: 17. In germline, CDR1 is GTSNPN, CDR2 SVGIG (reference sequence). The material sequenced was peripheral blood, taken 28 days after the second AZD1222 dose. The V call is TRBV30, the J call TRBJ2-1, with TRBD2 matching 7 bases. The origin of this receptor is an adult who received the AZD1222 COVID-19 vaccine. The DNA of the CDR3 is TGTGCCACCGATTGGGAAGCGGGGCCTTATAATGAGCAGTTCTTC. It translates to CATDWEAGPYNEQFF.